This entry lists 19 T cell receptor beta chains sequenced from one sample in a study of early T cells in non-severe SARS-CoV-2 infection. TCRdb re-analysed the 5' RACE reads in MiXCR, keeping a single row per CDR3 protein. The sample has around 110,000 distinct CDR3 sequences, around 10% seen once. The sequenced sample was whole blood. The origin of the receptors is an adult who was a healthcare worker with PCR-confirmed SARS-CoV-2 infection or an uninfected control (not recorded which).

This clonotype has just a few counts. The chain carries TRBV5-1 and TRBJ2-3; D unclear. V lost 3 bases and J lost 6, with 8 bases in between. This CDR3 contains 12 residues. Germline values: CDR1 SGHRS, CDR2 YFSETQ. The CDR3 DNA is TGCGCCAGCAGCTGGGCGTCGGATACGCAGTATTTT. It encodes CASSWASDTQYF.

The table lists this clonotype with a few counts. The rearrangement uses TRBV20-1 and TRBJ2-7; D may be TRBD1 (6 bases). The CDR3 is 14 amino acids. In germline, CDR1 is DFQATT, CDR2 SNEGSKA (reference sequence). Trimming pared 5 bases from V and 5 bases from J, leaving 19 bases between. The chain's CDR3 is CSAPGTPERDEQYF. CDR3 coding DNA: TGCAGTGCTCCCGGGACACCGGAACGGGACGAGCAGTACTTC.

This clonotype appeared many times. V and J are TRBV6-6 and TRBJ2-7; TRBD1 agrees at 8 bases. V trimming: 4 bases; J trimming: 5 bases; junction bases outside the gene matches: 10. The CDR3 totals 15 residues. CDR1 and CDR2 (germline): MNHNY, SVGAGI (reference sequence). In DNA form, the CDR3 reads TGTGCCAGCAGTTCTCCGGGACAGGAATGGCACGAGCAGTACTTC. Translation gives CASSSPGQEWHEQYF.

The chain is built from TRBV12-3 or TRBV12-4 and TRBJ2-2; D perhaps matches TRBD2 (5 bases). V shed 7 bases and J shed 4 bases, with 7 bases lying between them. This CDR3 spans 12 amino acids. The CDR3, as DNA: TGTGCCAGCAAGAGCGGCACCGGGGAGCTGTTTTTT. It is translated as CASKSGTGELFF.

The chain combines TRBV28 with TRBJ1-1, with D unclear. The V gene lost 5 bases and the J gene lost 10 bases, with 14 bases spanning the gap. The germline CDR1 and CDR2 sequences are MDHEN and SYDVKM. The CDR3 loop spans 12 amino acids. The CDR3 nucleotides are TGTGCCAGCAGTCGAGGACTCTCGGCAGCTTTCTTT. Translating it yields CASSRGLSAAFF.

This clonotype was counted only a few times. The rearrangement uses TRBV7-8 and TRBJ2-2, with D unclear. With 1 base removed from V and 0 bases from J, the gap between germline ends came to 9 bases. Germline V lookup: CDR1 SGHVS, CDR2 FQNEAQ. The CDR3 runs 16 residues. The CDR3 region is CASSLVGGSNTGELFF. CDR3 nucleotide sequence: TGTGCCAGCAGCTTAGTTGGCGGCTCGAACACCGGGGAGCTGTTTTTT. The full variable domain, its missing parts supplied by reference TRBV7-8 and TRBJ2-2, is GAGVSQSPRYKVAKRGQDVALRCDPISGHVSLFWYQQALGQGPEFLTYFQNEAQLDKSGLPSDRFFAERPEGSVSTLKIQRTQQEDSAVYLCASSLVGGSNTGELFFGEGSRLTVL.

This clonotype has at least ten counts. The chain is built from TRBV19 and TRBJ2-7; 8 nucleotides align to TRBD1. CDR3 length: 15 amino acids. Looked up from germline, CDR1 is LNHDA and CDR2 is SQIVND (reference sequence). V shed 5 bases and J 6 bases; nucleotides not matched to a gene: 12. The chain's CDR3 is CASSPSGGRYREQYF. The CDR3, as DNA: TGTGCCAGTAGTCCCTCAGGGGGCCGGTACCGCGAGCAGTACTTC.

This clonotype has a count of ten or more. V is TRBV20-1 and J is TRBJ2-1, with 10 bases that match TRBD2. Germline CDR1 and CDR2: DFQATT and SNEGSKA (reference sequence). The CDR3 runs 15 residues. After removal of 0 bases from V and 7 bases from J, the junction contained 6 bases not matched to a gene. The CDR3 DNA reads as TGCAGTGCTAGAGACCCTAGCGGGAGAGGAAATGAGCAGTTCTTC. Amino acid sequence: CSARDPSGRGNEQFF.

This rearrangement joins TRBV7-9 to TRBJ2-1, with 9 bases identical to TRBD2. Germline V gene data show CDR1 as SEHNR and CDR2 as FQNEAQ (reference sequence). V shed 1 base and J 5 bases; nucleotides not matched to a gene: 12. This CDR3 spans 18 amino acids. The DNA of the CDR3 is TGTGCCAGCAGCTTAGGGAGACCAGGGACTAGCAGAGACAATGAGCAGTTCTTC. Translating gives CASSLGRPGTSRDNEQFF.

This clonotype occurred many times. The chain couples TRBV20-1 to TRBJ2-1; 8 nucleotides match TRBD2. CDR1 and CDR2 (germline): DFQATT, SNEGSKA (reference sequence). The length of the CDR3 is 14 residues. With V trimmed by 5 bases and J by 1 base, 4 bases remained unmatched. CDR3 coding DNA: TGCAGTGCTCGACTAGCGTCATCCTACAATGAGCAGTTCTTC. It yields the protein CSARLASSYNEQFF.

The chain recombines TRBV2 with TRBJ2-7; D is perhaps TRBD1 (6 bases). This CDR3 spans 15 amino acids. Trimming left V 5 bases short and J 3 bases short, with 17 bases between. In germline, CDR1 is SNHLY, CDR2 FYNNEI. The CDR3: CASSTTRGQFYEQYF. In DNA, the CDR3 is TGTGCCAGCAGTACTACCAGGGGACAATTCTACGAGCAGTACTTC.

To note about this clonotype: Relative to the germline gene, one junction end is altered; a read error may explain this. The chain links TRBV4-1 to TRBJ1-1; D may be TRBD1 (5 bases). The CDR3 totals 16 residues. Germline values: CDR1 MGHRA, CDR2 YSYEKL. Here the CDR3 reads CASGQDLGHMNTEAFF. CDR3 coding DNA: TGCGCCAGCGGCCAAGATTTGGGGCACATGAACACTGAAGCTTTCTTT.

The chain carries TRBV10-3 and TRBJ1-1, with a weak D call TRBD1 (6 bases). The CDR3 totals 13 residues. CDR1 ENHRY and CDR2 SYGVKD come from the germline V gene. The V gene lost 9 bases and the J gene lost 0 bases, with 11 bases spanning the gap. CDR3 coding DNA: TGTGCCATACAGGACAGCCTGAACACTGAAGCTTTCTTT. Translating gives CAIQDSLNTEAFF.

This clonotype was observed a few times. This sequence joins TRBV7-9 and TRBJ2-3; no clear D. V gave up 5 bases and J gave up 8 bases, with 11 bases separating them. The germline V gene encodes CDR1 SEHNR and CDR2 FQNEAQ (reference sequence). CDR3 length equals 12 residues. CDR3 bases: TGTGCCAGCAGCCCGGAAGTTGGTACGCAGTATTTT. Its protein is CASSPEVGTQYF.

This clonotype has ten or more counts. The chain is built from TRBV28 and TRBJ2-7; 9 bases agree with TRBD1. Germline-derived CDR1 and CDR2 are MDHEN and SYDVKM. J was trimmed by 5 bases and V by 8 bases; bases with no gene match: 16. The CDR3 length is 16 residues. Written as DNA, the CDR3 is TGTGCCAGCGGAGACTCCGGGACAGGGAGTTCTGACGAGCAGTACTTC. This codes for CASGDSGTGSSDEQYF.

This chain links TRBV14 with TRBJ1-4, with D unresolved. Germline V CDR1 and CDR2: SGHDN, FVKESK. The CDR3 is 14 residues long. Trimming pared 3 bases from V and 6 bases from J, leaving 11 bases between. As DNA, the CDR3 is TGTGCCAGCAGCCAGGGCGCGTACGATGAAAAACTGTTTTTT. Translation: CASSQGAYDEKLFF. Full variable domain (outside the CDR3, taken from reference TRBV14 and TRBJ1-4): EAGVTQFPSHSVIEKGQTVTLRCDPISGHDNLYWYRRVMGKEIKFLLHFVKESKQDESGMPNNRFLAERTGGTYSTLKVQPAELEDSGVYFCASSQGAYDEKLFFGSGTQLSVL.

This clonotype has more than one count but fewer than ten. V and J are TRBV20-1 and TRBJ2-1; D gene ambiguous. The length of the CDR3 is 12 residues. V was pared by 8 bases and J by 5 bases, with 13 bases between. Germline-derived CDR1 and CDR2 are DFQATT and SNEGSKA (reference sequence). CDR3 protein: CSNSFQNNEQFF. The CDR3 nucleotides read TGCAGTAACTCCTTCCAGAACAATGAGCAGTTCTTC.

The chain links TRBV15 to TRBJ1-2; D possibly corresponds to TRBD1 (6 bases). V lost 0 bases and J lost 4, with 15 bases in between. This CDR3 comprises 16 residues. Germline V gives CDR1 LNHNV, CDR2 YYDKDF (reference sequence). CDR3 sequence: CATSRERGATVYGYTF. CDR3 nucleotide sequence: TGTGCCACCAGCAGAGAAAGGGGGGCTACTGTCTATGGCTACACCTTC.

This clonotype was seen at least ten times. The chain carries TRBV5-6 and TRBJ2-3; D might be TRBD2 (5 bases). The V end lost 4 bases, the J end lost 6 bases, and 21 bases lay between the germline ends. This CDR3 has 16 residues. Germline assignment: CDR1 SGHDT and CDR2 YYEEEE. The CDR3 region has the DNA TGTGCCAGCAGCCTACTTGCGTCGTTAATAGCGGATACGCAGTATTTT. It codes for CASSLLASLIADTQYF. Using reference TRBV5-6 and TRBJ2-3 for the parts outside the CDR3, the full variable domain is DAGVTQSPTHLIKTRGQQVTLRCSPKSGHDTVSWYQQALGQGPQFIFQYYEEEERQRGNFPDRFSGHQFPNYSSELNVNALLLGDSALYLCASSLLASLIADTQYFGPGTRLTVL.